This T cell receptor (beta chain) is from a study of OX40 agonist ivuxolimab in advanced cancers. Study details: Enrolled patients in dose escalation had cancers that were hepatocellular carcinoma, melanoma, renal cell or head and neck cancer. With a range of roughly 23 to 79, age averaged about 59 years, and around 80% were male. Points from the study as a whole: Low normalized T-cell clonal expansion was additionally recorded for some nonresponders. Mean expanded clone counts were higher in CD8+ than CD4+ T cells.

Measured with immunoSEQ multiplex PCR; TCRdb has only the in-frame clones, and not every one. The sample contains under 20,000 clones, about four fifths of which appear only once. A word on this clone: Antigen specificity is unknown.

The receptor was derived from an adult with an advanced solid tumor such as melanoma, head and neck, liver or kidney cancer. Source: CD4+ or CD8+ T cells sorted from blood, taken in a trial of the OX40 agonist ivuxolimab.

CDR3: CASSLATGTGNTIYF. CDR3 coding DNA: TGTGCCAGCAGCTTAGCGACAGGGACTGGAAACACCATATATTTT. The chain employs TRBV11-2 and TRBJ1-3, with TRBD1 identical over 7 bases. The CDR3 is made up of 15 amino acids. J gave up 2 bases and V 1 base, and 2 bases lay outside the gene matches. CDR1 SGHAT and CDR2 FQNNGV come from the germline V gene.